A single TCR beta chain is shown here with its context. Antigen: not known. The CDR3 contains 15 residues. V lost 6 bases, J lost 0 bases, and 3 bases stayed unmatched. Germline CDR1 KGHSH, CDR2 LQKENI. This sample was included in a study of CD8 T cells in Susac syndrome. Healthy donors acted as controls, with matching for age and sex. Isolation of CD8+ and CD4+ T cells was performed negatively, whereas enrichment of TEMRA cells was done by FACS. Study conclusions and caveats: That the number of individuals in its TCR sequencing and HLA analysis was relatively small was acknowledged by the study.

Reverse transcription of roughly 0.45 to 1 ug RNA was performed with random hexamers. Across 54 Vbeta and 13 Jbeta, immunoSEQ multiplex PCR amplified TCR beta CDR3. TCRdb redid the calling of the immunoSEQ multiplex PCR reads with MiXCR, one entry per CDR3 protein. This table has roughly 190,000 distinct CDR3 sequences, about 95% appearing once. The TCR comes from a human donor in good health. The gene calls are TRBV18 and TRBJ2-2; 8 nucleotides align to TRBD2. Material for sequencing was CD4+ T cells from PBMCs. CDR3 protein: CASSQAGANTGELFF. CDR3 DNA: TGTGCCAGCTCTCAAGCGGGAGCGAACACCGGGGAGCTGTTTTTT.